A single sample is the source of the 27 T cell receptor beta chains below, sequenced in a study of vaccination and CD4 T cells after COVID-19. Sequencing of DNA taken from cultured CD4+ T cells relied on the Oncomine TCR Beta short-read assay. One entry per CDR3 protein, called by TCRdb with MiXCR from the PCR reads. This table holds some 10,000 distinct CDR3 sequences, about 75% found once. The antigens of these receptors remain unknown. Treatment meaning: approximately nine-day PBMC culture with coronavirus spike peptide pools or control peptides (ViraFEST assay). Material for sequencing was CD4+ T cells from blood, cultured in vitro. All receptors derive from a human donor who had recovered from COVID-19.

This chain links TRBV20-1 with TRBJ1-2, with D hard to call. Germline-derived CDR1 and CDR2 are DFQATT and SNEGSKA (reference sequence). Deletions cut 4 bases from V and 3 bases from J, with 9 bases between. The CDR3 has 12 amino acids. CDR3 sequence reads: CSAINNYYGYTF. The CDR3 DNA reads as TGCAGTGCTATCAATAATTACTATGGCTACACCTTC.

The chain combines TRBV20-1 with TRBJ1-2; 9 nucleotides match TRBD1. The CDR3 has 15 residues. V shed 8 bases and J 6 bases; nucleotides not matched to a gene: 16. Germline CDR1 and CDR2: DFQATT and SNEGSKA (reference sequence). The CDR3: CSTGTGLISEDGYTF. CDR3 bases: TGCAGTACTGGGACAGGGTTAATATCTGAGGATGGCTACACCTTC.

The V gene is TRBV2, the J gene TRBJ1-2; TRBD1 might be the D (6 bases). The V end was cut by 7 bases, the J end by 4 bases, with 16 bases between. Germline V lookup: CDR1 SNHLY, CDR2 FYNNEI. The CDR3 consists of 14 residues. DNA of the CDR3: TGTGCCAGCACCCCCGGGGGCTGGGGCTATGGCTACACCTTC. Translated, it gives CASTPGGWGYGYTF.

By sample fraction, this clonotype is medium-sized. The genes are TRBV28 and TRBJ1-5; D remains ambiguous. CDR1 MDHEN and CDR2 SYDVKM come from the germline V gene. V lost 5 bases, J lost 0 bases, and 8 bases lay in between. This CDR3 region has 14 residues. CDR3 region: CASSQGISNQPQHF. Written as DNA, the CDR3 is TGTGCCAGCAGTCAAGGGATTAGCAATCAGCCCCAGCATTTT.

The chain combines TRBV20-1 with TRBJ2-7; 7 bases align to TRBD2. Germline values: CDR1 DFQATT, CDR2 SNEGSKA (reference sequence). The trim removed 0 bases at V and 1 base at J, leaving 6 bases unmatched. CDR3 length: 15 residues. CDR3: CSARDVAGVSYEQYF. DNA for the CDR3: TGCAGTGCTAGAGATGTGGCGGGGGTATCCTACGAGCAGTACTTC.

The chain combines TRBV28 with TRBJ1-5; D gene ambiguous. The length of the CDR3 is 15 residues. Germline V CDR1 and CDR2: MDHEN, SYDVKM. The V end lost 7 bases, the J end lost 0 bases, and 13 bases lay between the germline ends. CDR3 coding DNA: TGTGCCAGCAAGAGTGGCACATATAGCAATCAGCCCCAGCATTTT. Its protein is CASKSGTYSNQPQHF.

The chain carries TRBV20-1 and TRBJ1-6, with a possible D match to TRBD1 (5 bases). From germline, CDR1 is DFQATT and CDR2 SNEGSKA (reference sequence). The germline V and J ends were trimmed by 7 bases and 8 bases, with 24 bases remaining between them. The length of the CDR3 is 16 residues. CDR3 bases: TGCAGTGGCGACAGACAAGGGCCCTCTATTGATTCACCCCTCCACTTT. Translation gives CSGDRQGPSIDSPLHF.

This rearrangement joins TRBV7-2 to TRBJ1-1, with D uncertain. CDR1 and CDR2 from the germline V gene are SGHTA and FQGNSA. The CDR3 consists of 16 residues. Trimming left V 2 bases short and J 0 bases short, with 13 bases between. The CDR3 region has the DNA TGTGCCAGCAGCTTAAGGTCCTCCGCGCTGAACACTGAAGCTTTCTTT. Amino acids: CASSLRSSALNTEAFF.

The rearrangement uses TRBV20-1 and TRBJ2-7; TRBD2 aligns across 7 bases. CDR3 size: 13 residues. The germline gives CDR1 DFQATT, CDR2 SNEGSKA (reference sequence). V lost 4 bases to trimming and J lost 6 bases; unmatched junction nucleotides: 9. In nucleotides, the CDR3 is TGCAGTGCTATTCCAGGACTAGGGAGCGAGCAGTACTTC. This codes for CSAIPGLGSEQYF.

The gene calls are TRBV20-1 and TRBJ1-2; D unclear. The V end was cut by 3 bases, the J end by 7 bases, with 12 bases between. In germline, CDR1 is DFQATT, CDR2 SNEGSKA (reference sequence). The CDR3 length is 12 residues. The CDR3 region is CSASRTATGYTF. CDR3 bases: TGCAGTGCTAGTAGAACGGCCACTGGCTACACCTTC.

The V call is TRBV20-1, the J call TRBJ1-1; 8 bases map to TRBD1. The CDR3 runs to 13 residues. From germline, CDR1 is DFQATT and CDR2 SNEGSKA (reference sequence). This chain's CDR3 is CSIGGQVNTEAFF. The DNA of the CDR3 is TGCAGCATCGGGGGACAGGTAAACACTGAAGCTTTCTTT.

In this sample, this clonotype is medium-sized. The CDR3 here is CASRPSTGTGGSPLHF. The DNA of the CDR3 is TGTGCCAGCAGGCCATCAACCGGGACAGGGGGGTCACCCCTCCACTTT. The rearrangement joins TRBV28 to TRBJ1-6, with 11 bases matching TRBD1. The CDR3 runs 16 residues. The trim removed 6 bases at V and 10 bases at J, leaving 11 bases unmatched. CDR1 is MDHEN, CDR2 SYDVKM, per germline. The complete variable domain, with remaining parts taken from reference TRBV28 and TRBJ1-6, reads DVKVTQSSRYLVKRTGEKVFLECVQDMDHENMFWYRQDPGLGLRLIYFSYDVKMKEKGDIPEGYSVSREKKERFSLILESASTNQTSMYLCASRPSTGTGGSPLHFGNGTRLTVT.

This chain links TRBV7-6 with TRBJ2-5; D is unresolved. The length of the CDR3 is 13 residues. Germline CDR1 and CDR2: SGHVS and FNYEAQ. The V end lost 5 bases, the J end lost 3 bases, and 10 bases lay between the germline ends. CDR3 residues: CASSPAPEETQYF. CDR3 nucleotides: TGTGCCAGCAGCCCCGCGCCAGAAGAGACCCAGTACTTC.

This clonotype appeared once. The CDR3: CASSSMVEQYF. The CDR3 nucleotides read TGTGCCAGCAGTTCCATGGTCGAGCAGTACTTC. The rearrangement joins TRBV6-2 or TRBV6-3 to TRBJ2-7; D call uncertain. The CDR3 is 11 amino acids. In germline, CDR1 is MNHEY, CDR2 SVGEGT. With 4 bases removed from V and 6 bases from J, the gap between germline ends came to 7 bases.

This chain links TRBV20-1 with TRBJ2-3; TRBD1 or TRBD2 may be the D gene (5 bases each). The ends were cut back, 6 bases at V and 1 base at J, with 17 bases in the middle. The CDR3 sequence is 15 residues long. The germline V gene encodes CDR1 DFQATT and CDR2 SNEGSKA (reference sequence). In DNA, the CDR3 is TGCAGTGCGGTAGACCGACAGAGGGGCACAGATACGCAGTATTTT. It specifies CSAVDRQRGTDTQYF.

CDR3 nucleotide sequence: TGTGCCAGCAGTACCGACAGGGGCCATATTCAAGAGACCCAGTACTTC. Protein sequence: CASSTDRGHIQETQYF. V usage is TRBV6-4 and J usage is TRBJ2-5; 8 bases are shared with TRBD1. V lost 5 bases and J lost 2; bases outside the gene matches: 10. Germline V CDR1 and CDR2: MRHNA, SNTAGT. The CDR3 extends over 16 amino acids.

CDR3 residues: CASSFPLYSDTQYF. In DNA form, the CDR3 reads TGTGCCAGCAGCTTCCCTTTGTACTCAGATACGCAGTATTTT. This chain connects TRBV7-2 to TRBJ2-3, with D unresolved. CDR1 is SGHTA, CDR2 FQGNSA, per germline. The CDR3 runs 14 residues. Trimming cost V 3 bases and J 4 bases, with 11 bases left between them.

A few counts support this clonotype. This rearrangement joins TRBV20-1 to TRBJ2-7; 9 bases fit TRBD2. The CDR3 consists of 15 residues. The ends lost 0 bases at V and 6 bases at J; junction bases unmatched: 9. CDR1 is DFQATT and CDR2 is SNEGSKA in the germline V gene (reference sequence). The CDR3 loop reads CSARDRRAGGREQYF. DNA of the CDR3: TGCAGTGCTAGAGATCGGCGAGCGGGAGGTCGCGAGCAGTACTTC.

This clonotype was recorded only once. This chain joins TRBV7-3 and TRBJ2-5, with a tentative D call TRBD2 (6 bases). This CDR3 region has 13 residues. V was trimmed by 3 bases and J by 5 bases, leaving 10 bases between them. Germline V gene sequence: CDR1 SGHTA, CDR2 FQGTGA. The CDR3 here is CASSLRDGETQYF. Written as DNA, the CDR3 is TGTGCCAGCAGCTTGCGGGACGGCGAGACCCAGTACTTC.

The genes are TRBV24-1 and TRBJ1-2; a possible D gene is TRBD1 (6 bases). The V and J ends lost 3 bases and 4 bases respectively, with 14 bases between them. The CDR3 is 15 amino acids. In germline, CDR1 is KGHDR, CDR2 SFDVKD. DNA of the CDR3: TGTGCCACCAGTGATGAAACCGGGACATCCTATGGCTACACCTTC. Its translation: CATSDETGTSYGYTF.

The chain employs TRBV20-1 and TRBJ2-7; no firm D call. The CDR3 length is 14 residues. Per the germline V gene, CDR1 is DFQATT and CDR2 is SNEGSKA (reference sequence). Deletions cut 7 bases from V and 6 bases from J, with 22 bases between. CDR3 amino acids: CSVNQVSVASEQYF. The CDR3 DNA reads as TGCAGTGTGAACCAGGTTTCAGTTGCCAGCGAGCAGTACTTC.

In DNA form, the CDR3 reads TGTGCCAGCAGCCCGTCTCGGGAGGCCTCCTACAATGAGCAGTTCTTC. Translation: CASSPSREASYNEQFF. The genes are TRBV7-9 and TRBJ2-1; 7 bases map to TRBD2. Germline loops: CDR1 SEHNR, CDR2 FQNEAQ (reference sequence). V lost 5 bases to trimming and J lost 0 bases; unmatched junction nucleotides: 7. The CDR3 sequence is 16 residues long.

This clonotype rates as large. This chain connects TRBV24-1 to TRBJ1-5; perhaps TRBD1 as D (6 bases). Germline V gene data show CDR1 as KGHDR and CDR2 as SFDVKD. This CDR3 is 15 amino acids long. V lost 3 bases, J lost 9 bases, and 17 bases lay in between. In DNA, the CDR3 is TGTGCCACCAGTGATCCAGGGGCCCCAAAAGGGCCCCAGCATTTT. It codes for CATSDPGAPKGPQHF.

This chain links TRBV15 with TRBJ1-1, with 7 nucleotides matching TRBD1. Germline assignment: CDR1 LNHNV and CDR2 YYDKDF (reference sequence). The CDR3 sequence is 15 residues long. V lost 4 bases to trimming and J lost 1 base; unmatched junction nucleotides: 6. The DNA of the CDR3 is TGTGCCACCAGCAATACGGACAGGCCGAACACTGAAGCTTTCTTT. Translated, it gives CATSNTDRPNTEAFF.

The rearrangement uses TRBV27 and TRBJ2-7; D may be TRBD2 (6 bases). Germline CDR1 and CDR2: MNHEY and SMNVEV (reference sequence). There are 12 residues in the CDR3. Trimming pared 2 bases from V and 7 bases from J, leaving 9 bases between. The CDR3 DNA reads as TGTGCCAGCAGTTTAGCAGGGAGGGAGCAGTACTTC. It is translated as CASSLAGREQYF.

This sequence joins TRBV21-1 and TRBJ1-1; the table assigns TRBD1, which was not confirmed against the DNA. TRBV21-1 has pseudogene status. This CDR3 has 12 amino acids. The CDR3 bases are TGTGCCAGCAAAGGGGGACCCACTGAAGCTTTCTTT. It encodes CASKGGPTEAFF.

V is TRBV6-1 and J is TRBJ1-1; 7 bases align to TRBD1. V lost 6 bases and J lost 6; bases outside the gene matches: 4. The germline V gene encodes CDR1 MNHNS and CDR2 SASEGT. The CDR3 runs to 12 residues. Written as DNA, the CDR3 is TGTGCCAGCAGAAAGGGGGCGTCTGAAGCTTTCTTT. Translation gives CASRKGASEAFF.